These 30 T cell receptor beta chains originate from one sample sequenced in a study of blood T cell repertoires in COVID-19. Measured with immunoSEQ multiplex PCR; TCRdb has only the in-frame clones, and not every one. The sample records approximately 150,000 clones, 65% to 80% being singletons. The sequenced sample was peripheral blood. The receptor source for this set is a man aged 60 to 69 with acute or convalescent COVID-19.

The CDR3 loop is CAISPGLAGGSTGELFF. The CDR3 DNA reads TGTGCCATCAGTCCAGGACTAGCGGGAGGGTCCACCGGGGAGCTGTTTTTT. This chain joins TRBV10-3 and TRBJ2-2, with 15 bases that match TRBD2. The CDR3 length is 17 residues. Germline loops: CDR1 ENHRY, CDR2 SYGVKD. The V and J ends lost 5 bases and 4 bases, in that order; junction bases with no gene match: 5.

The chain couples TRBV7-6 to TRBJ2-1, with D perhaps TRBD2 (6 bases). Germline values: CDR1 SGHVS, CDR2 FNYEAQ. Trimming removed 1 base from V and 0 bases from J, with 13 bases in between. CDR3 length: 17 amino acids. CDR3 sequence (DNA): TGTGCCAGCAGCTTAGGCTTCGGAGGGGACTCCTACAATGAGCAGTTCTTC. This translates into CASSLGFGGDSYNEQFF. Full variable domain (remainder filled in from reference TRBV7-6 and TRBJ2-1): GAGVSQSPRYKVTKRGQDVALRCDPISGHVSLYWYRQALGQGPEFLTYFNYEAQQDKSGLPNDRFSAERPEGSISTLTIQRTEQRDSAMYRCASSLGFGGDSYNEQFFGPGTRLTVL.

The V gene is TRBV10-3, the J gene TRBJ2-5, with 7 bases fitting TRBD1. This CDR3 has 14 residues. V was pared by 5 bases and J by 1 base, with 4 bases of the junction left unmatched. Germline V gene data show CDR1 as ENHRY and CDR2 as SYGVKD. Here the CDR3 DNA reads TGTGCCATCAGTCAACAGGGGCCCCAAGAGACCCAGTACTTC. Residues: CAISQQGPQETQYF.

This chain connects TRBV5-5 to TRBJ2-7, with 9 bases matching TRBD1. V shed 2 bases, J shed 4 bases, and the junction held 4 bases outside the gene matches. Germline CDR1 reads SGHKS; CDR2 reads YYEKEE (reference sequence). There are 14 residues in the CDR3. CDR3 bases: TGTGCCAGCAGCTTCCCGGGACAGGGATACGAGCAGTACTTC. Amino acids: CASSFPGQGYEQYF.

The rearrangement links TRBV27 to TRBJ1-2; possible D gene TRBD1, 6 bases. V gave up 6 bases and J gave up 7 bases, with 18 bases separating them. CDR1 and CDR2 from the germline V gene are MNHEY and SMNVEV (reference sequence). The CDR3 has 14 residues. The CDR3 is CASRETGTFGGYTF. CDR3 DNA: TGTGCCAGCAGGGAGACAGGCACCTTTGGTGGCTACACCTTC.

The chain employs TRBV4-2 and TRBJ2-1; TRBD2 aligns across 10 bases. The CDR3 consists of 16 residues. After removal of 1 base from V and 8 bases from J, the junction contained 8 bases not matched to a gene. CDR1 and CDR2 (germline): LGHNA, YNFKEQ. CDR3 sequence reads: CASSQGGLAGVDEQFF. The CDR3 coding sequence is TGTGCCAGCAGCCAAGGTGGCCTAGCGGGAGTAGATGAGCAGTTCTTC.

This clone is classed as large. CDR3 loop: CASSSPGTTYGYTF. CDR3 bases: TGTGCCAGCAGCTCGCCGGGAACCACATATGGCTACACCTTC. This rearrangement joins TRBV7-9 to TRBJ1-2; no firm D call. Germline CDR1 and CDR2: SEHNR and FQNEAQ (reference sequence). Trimming cost V 4 bases and J 5 bases, with 14 bases left between them. This CDR3 contains 14 residues.

In this sample, this clone turned up once. The chain couples TRBV5-1 to TRBJ2-3; 11 nucleotides agree with TRBD2. V shed 0 bases, J shed 1 base, and the junction held 4 bases outside the gene matches. CDR3 length: 17 residues. Per germline, CDR1 SGHRS and CDR2 YFSETQ. The chain's CDR3 is CASSLALAGGGTDTQYF. As DNA, the CDR3 is TGCGCCAGCAGCTTGGCCCTAGCGGGGGGAGGCACAGATACGCAGTATTTT.

The genes are TRBV24-1 and TRBJ2-3; 13 nucleotides match TRBD2. Germline V gives CDR1 KGHDR, CDR2 SFDVKD. This CDR3 is built from 15 residues. Losses at the gene ends were 5 bases for V and 7 bases for J; bases not matched to a gene: 5. The CDR3 sequence: CATSVGTSGDYTQYF. The DNA of the CDR3 is TGTGCCACCAGTGTGGGGACTAGCGGGGATTATACGCAGTATTTT.

The genes are TRBV7-6 and TRBJ2-1, with 9 bases aligning to TRBD2. Germline V gene sequence: CDR1 SGHVS, CDR2 FNYEAQ. This CDR3 contains 18 residues. Trimming removed 4 bases from V and 7 bases from J; junction bases left unmatched: 17. This chain's CDR3 is CASSSRYYSGRLGNEQFF. The DNA of the CDR3 is TGTGCCAGCAGCTCCCGGTACTACAGCGGGAGGCTGGGAAATGAGCAGTTCTTC.

V is TRBV18 and J is TRBJ2-7; tentative D call: TRBD1 (7 bases). V lost 6 bases, J lost 3 bases, and 18 bases lay in between. This CDR3 is built from 15 residues. CDR1 and CDR2 (germline): KGHSH, LQKENI. DNA for the CDR3: TGTGCCAGCTCCCCCACAGGGGAGGCTTACTACGAGCAGTACTTC. Protein sequence: CASSPTGEAYYEQYF.

This clone was observed a handful of times. V and J are TRBV30 and TRBJ2-3; 9 bases line up with TRBD1. The germline V gene has CDR1 GTSNPN and CDR2 SVGIG (reference sequence). After removal of 2 bases from V and 1 base from J, the junction contained 7 bases not matched to a gene. The CDR3 extends over 16 amino acids. The CDR3 loop reads CAWSTGGTSGTDTQYF. CDR3 sequence (DNA): TGTGCCTGGAGTACAGGGGGCACTAGTGGCACAGATACGCAGTATTTT.

The chain has TRBV5-5 and TRBJ1-3; tentatively, D is TRBD1 (5 bases). The germline CDR1 and CDR2 sequences are SGHKS and YYEKEE (reference sequence). This CDR3 is built from 17 residues. V gave up 3 bases and J gave up 0 bases, with 16 bases separating them. The CDR3 loop reads CASSSAPTDSSGNTIYF. The CDR3, as DNA: TGTGCCAGCAGCTCCGCCCCCACCGACAGCTCTGGAAACACCATATATTTT.

The chain employs TRBV5-1 and TRBJ2-1; no clear D gene. From germline, CDR1 is SGHRS and CDR2 YFSETQ. Trimming pared 3 bases from V and 0 bases from J, leaving 13 bases between. The CDR3 extends over 16 amino acids. CDR3 nucleotide sequence: TGCGCCAGCAGCTACTCCCTTAGGAGCTCCTACAATGAGCAGTTCTTC. It codes for CASSYSLRSSYNEQFF. The full variable domain, rest sourced from reference TRBV5-1 and TRBJ2-1, is KAGVTQTPRYLIKTRGQQVTLSCSPISGHRSVSWYQQTPGQGLQFLFEYFSETQRNKGNFPGRFSGRQFSNSRSEMNVSTLELGDSALYLCASSYSLRSSYNEQFFGPGTRLTVL.

The V call is TRBV5-8, the J call TRBJ2-3, with 8 bases aligning to TRBD1. J was trimmed by 1 base and V by 2 bases; bases with no gene match: 3. This CDR3 has 15 amino acids. CDR1 is SGHTS, CDR2 YDEGEE, per germline. The CDR3 reads CASSLHRGGTDTQYF. In DNA form, the CDR3 reads TGTGCCAGCAGCTTACACAGGGGGGGCACAGATACGCAGTATTTT.

This clone was picked up a small number of times. V is TRBV3-1 (or the pseudogene TRBV3-2) and J is TRBJ2-5; 10 bases line up with TRBD2. CDR3 length: 17 amino acids. V dropped 3 bases and J dropped 5; count of bases not matched to a gene: 12. The germline gives CDR1 LGHDT, CDR2 YNNKEL (reference sequence). The CDR3: CASSQSEIAGGWETQYF. The CDR3 DNA is TGTGCCAGCAGCCAGTCAGAGATAGCGGGAGGTTGGGAGACCCAGTACTTC.

The chain recombines TRBV7-3 with TRBJ2-3; 8 bases agree with TRBD2. With 1 base clipped from V and 6 bases from J, the junction kept 12 bases outside the gene matches. Germline V lookup: CDR1 SGHTA, CDR2 FQGTGA. The CDR3 sequence is 17 residues long. The CDR3 DNA follows: TGTGCCAGCAGCTTAAACCCCCCCGCGGGAGGTGGTGATACGCAGTATTTT. Protein sequence: CASSLNPPAGGGDTQYF.

This chain joins TRBV6-5 and TRBJ2-3; TRBD2 aligns across 10 bases. The CDR3 extends over 13 amino acids. V trimming: 8 bases; J trimming: 6 bases; junction bases outside the gene matches: 5. In germline, CDR1 is MNHEY, CDR2 SVGAGI. CDR3 coding DNA: TGTGCCAGCTCGAATAGCGGGAGGGATACGCAGTATTTT. Its translation is CASSNSGRDTQYF.

The CDR3, as DNA: TGTGCCAGCACCCTAAGTGCAGGGCATCAAGAGACCCAGTACTTC. This encodes CASTLSAGHQETQYF. The gene calls are TRBV28 and TRBJ2-5, with D perhaps matching TRBD1 (5 bases). In germline, CDR1 is MDHEN, CDR2 SYDVKM. The CDR3 extends over 15 amino acids. The V and J ends lost 7 bases and 2 bases respectively, with 17 bases between them.

The chain joins TRBV4-1 to TRBJ2-5, with a possible D match to TRBD1 (6 bases). V dropped 4 bases and J dropped 1 base, with 10 bases sitting between them. Germline CDR1 and CDR2: MGHRA and YSYEKL. CDR3 length: 14 residues. Here the CDR3 reads CASSRRGGQETQYF. The CDR3 nucleotides are TGCGCCAGCAGCCGCCGAGGGGGCCAAGAGACCCAGTACTTC.

The chain uses TRBV9 and TRBJ1-5, with unresolved D. There are 13 residues in the CDR3. V was trimmed by 0 bases and J by 5 bases, leaving 6 bases between them. Germline V gene sequence: CDR1 SGDLS, CDR2 YYNGEE. CDR3 region: CASSVAPDQPQHF. Written as DNA, the CDR3 is TGTGCCAGCAGCGTAGCCCCGGATCAGCCCCAGCATTTT. Drawing the rest from reference TRBV9 and TRBJ1-5, the complete variable domain is DSGVTQTPKHLITATGQRVTLRCSPRSGDLSVYWYQQSLDQGLQFLIQYYNGEERAKGNILERFSAQQFPDLHSELNLSSLELGDSALYFCASSVAPDQPQHFGDGTRLSIL.

CDR3 protein: CASSLRGAGNTIYF. DNA of the CDR3: TGCGCCAGCAGCCTCAGGGGAGCTGGAAACACCATATATTTT. V is TRBV5-1 and J is TRBJ1-3; possibly TRBD1 for D (6 bases). The germline V gene encodes CDR1 SGHRS and CDR2 YFSETQ. The V end lost 4 bases, the J end lost 2 bases, and 10 bases lay between the germline ends. The CDR3 runs 14 residues.

This clone has a handful of counts. This chain uses TRBV4-2 with TRBJ1-3; D gene ambiguous. The germline V and J ends were trimmed by 0 bases and 3 bases, with 9 bases remaining between them. The germline gives CDR1 LGHNA, CDR2 YNFKEQ. The CDR3 has 15 amino acids. This chain's CDR3 is CASSQDTMGGNTIYF. The CDR3 nucleotides read TGTGCCAGCAGCCAAGATACTATGGGTGGAAACACCATATATTTT.

In its sample, this clone was seen a few times. The genes are TRBV4-2 and TRBJ1-2; TRBD1 might be the D (6 bases). The CDR3 has 13 residues. V lost 5 bases and J 4 bases, leaving 11 bases between the germline ends. Per germline, CDR1 LGHNA and CDR2 YNFKEQ. The CDR3 DNA sequence: TGTGCCAGCAGCGAGTTGGGGGCCTATGGCTACACCTTC. Encoded protein: CASSELGAYGYTF.

The chain carries TRBV5-1 and TRBJ2-1, with D perhaps TRBD2 (6 bases). V dropped 0 bases and J dropped 9 bases, with 16 bases sitting between them. The CDR3 totals 15 residues. The germline V gene has CDR1 SGHRS and CDR2 YFSETQ. The CDR3 DNA reads TGCGCCAGCAGCTTGGGTGGCGGTCGCGGGATTGAGCAGTTCTTC. Its protein product is CASSLGGGRGIEQFF.

The chain recombines TRBV7-3 with TRBJ2-3; D perhaps matches TRBD2 (5 bases). The CDR3 runs 13 residues. The ends were cut back, 5 bases at V and 1 base at J, with 7 bases in the middle. Germline V CDR1 and CDR2: SGHTA, FQGTGA. CDR3 nucleotide sequence: TGTGCCAGCAGCCCCGGGGGCACAGATACGCAGTATTTT. Amino acid sequence: CASSPGGTDTQYF. Full variable domain (outside the CDR3, taken from reference TRBV7-3 and TRBJ2-3): GAGVSQTPSNKVTEKGKYVELRCDPISGHTALYWYRQSLGQGPEFLIYFQGTGAADDSGLPNDRFFAVRPEGSVSTLKIQRTERGDSAVYLCASSPGGTDTQYFGPGTRLTVL.

The chain uses TRBV27 and TRBJ2-2; D perhaps matches TRBD2 (5 bases). Germline V gene data show CDR1 as MNHEY and CDR2 as SMNVEV (reference sequence). V dropped 7 bases and J dropped 2 bases, with 11 bases sitting between them. The CDR3 runs 14 residues. The CDR3, as DNA: TGTGCCAGCAAATGGAGGTTTAACACCGGGGAGCTGTTTTTT. This encodes CASKWRFNTGELFF.

V is TRBV7-8 and J is TRBJ2-7, with D perhaps matching TRBD2 (5 bases). Germline CDR1 reads SGHVS; CDR2 reads FQNEAQ. V was pared by 2 bases and J by 5 bases, with 16 bases between. This CDR3 region has 15 residues. Written as DNA, the CDR3 is TGTGCCAGCAGCTTACAGGAGGTGAGCATCGACGAGCAGTACTTC. It specifies CASSLQEVSIDEQYF.

V gene TRBV7-9 combines with J gene TRBJ2-5; D not resolved. CDR1 is SEHNR and CDR2 is FQNEAQ in the germline V gene (reference sequence). CDR3 length: 13 residues. V dropped 4 bases and J dropped 5 bases, with 11 bases sitting between them. The CDR3 loop reads CASSSSLWETQYF. The CDR3, as DNA: TGTGCCAGCAGCTCGAGTCTGTGGGAGACCCAGTACTTC. The full variable domain, with the rest looked up from reference TRBV7-9 and TRBJ2-5, is DTGVSQNPRHKITKRGQNVTFRCDPISEHNRLYWYRQTLGQGPEFLTYFQNEAQLEKSRLLSDRFSAERPKGSFSTLEIQRTEQGDSAMYLCASSSSLWETQYFGPGTRLLVL.

V usage is TRBV3-1 (or the pseudogene TRBV3-2) and J usage is TRBJ2-4; 7 bases are a match to TRBD1. This CDR3 spans 13 amino acids. Germline lookup yields CDR1 LGHDT and CDR2 YNNKEL (reference sequence). J gave up 13 bases and V 5 bases, and 11 bases lay outside the gene matches. The CDR3 protein is CASSTTGNSLQYF. The CDR3 nucleotides are TGTGCCAGCAGCACGACAGGGAACTCCCTCCAGTACTTC.